This T cell receptor beta chain comes out of a study of T cell responses to AZD1222 COVID-19 vaccine (dated by TCRdb to about 2021). General notes on the study: A total of more than 230 trial participants underwent TCR sequencing, of whom about 200 had received two doses of AZD1222 and 26 had received two doses of the MenACWY control vaccine. Trial participants were enrolled by age into 18-55, 56-69 and 70-plus year subgroups, with roughly 160, 29 and 62 TCR-sequenced participants respectively.

There are 14 amino acids in the CDR3, from cysteine to phenylalanine inclusive. CDR3 DNA only is kept here, 42 bases in frame from base 1. Trimming takes 8 bases from V and 6 bases from J, and the germline ends sit 16 bases apart. The germline V gene encodes CDR1 SGHTA and CDR2 FQGNSA. Broad study findings and their caveats: The vaccine-associated CD4 TCRs covered the entire spike protein, and the dominant responses fell in regions 160-218 and 743-854. Most participants were white British and females outnumbered males, and the authors suggested that clonal diversity may have been underestimated. Because no day 14 peak-response samples were available, repertoires were characterized only after the peak T cell response. After two AZD1222 doses, spike-specific TCR breadth and depth were significantly higher than at day 0 and than in MenACWY recipients. Reportedly, almost half of the unique spike-specific TCRs recognized epitopes lying outside the regions that are mutated in the B.1.351 and B.1.1.7 variants. Only five to seven AZD1222 recipients were SARS-CoV-2 seropositive at baseline, limiting conclusions about previously exposed vaccinees. The 56-69-year group was small, and its depth increase did not reach significance, likely because of low power.

Remarks on this clone: There is no known antigen for this receptor. No qualities accompany the bases; no much larger clone lies one base away.

The time point label of this sample denotes: about 28 days (+/-7) after the second vaccine dose. Because spike-specific TCR depth and breadth did not differ between the two schedules, AZD1222 recipients who got a second dose at roughly 4 weeks were pooled with those who got a second dose at roughly 12 weeks. The vaccinee samples were drawn from two UK trials, COV001 and COV002, one of which was a single-blind randomized controlled phase 2/3 trial testing AZD1222 (ChAdOx1 nCoV-19) in healthy adults. For TCRbeta chain sequencing, PBMC samples were collected from trial participants at day 0 and at day 28 after the second dose. The CDR3 regions of human TCRbeta chains were analyzed by immunosequencing. In the paper's pipeline: TCRs in the repertoires were compared against a reference library of SARS-CoV-2-specific TCRs that had been generated with the MIRA antigen-specificity platform. Breadth was defined as the fraction of unique TCRs that were SARS-CoV-2-associated. Depth was defined as the fraction of total T cells that were SARS-CoV-2-associated. Using the MIRA data, every spike-specific TCR was mapped to the spike region that the TCR reacted to and assigned to either a CD4 or a CD8 class. Log10-transformed breadth and depth values were compared by one-way ANOVA with Sidak's multiple comparisons tests. The table was pulled from immuneACCESS by TCRdb, which kept in-frame rearrangements only. Such tables lose some clones; where checked, under half of the loss comes from unresolved V genes, and the rest has no known cause. The V and J calls and clone size come from that table; D and trimming were worked out from the DNA. The sample data list 250,000 to 300,000 clones, and 90% to 95% of these were observed just once. Roughly 0.5% of the sample goes to the ten largest clones.

The sample here was peripheral blood, taken 28 days after the second AZD1222 dose. This chain joins TRBV7-2 to TRBJ2-2, with the D assignment possibly TRBD1 or TRBD2, given 5 matching bases for each. The receptor's source is an adult who received the AZD1222 COVID-19 vaccine. The bases are TGTGCCAGCCCCGGGGCATTAAGGGCCGGGGAGCTGTTTTTT. It codes for CASPGALRAGELFF.